Sequencing of this TCR beta chain was carried out in a study of blood T cell repertoires in COVID-19. Clones were sequenced by immunoSEQ multiplex PCR, and TCRdb holds only the in-frame ones, with some missing. The sample consists of roughly 340,000 clones, 85% to 90% of them appearing once. The V segment lost 0 bases and the J segment 5 bases; nucleotides outside the gene matches: 13. The CDR3 sequence is 17 residues long. Germline-derived CDR1 and CDR2 are SGHDT and YYEEEE. Living in about two dozen US areas, the participants were between roughly 18 and 89 years of age. Donors in Cohort 3 counted as recovered after two negative PCRs, clearance, or symptom resolution.

This receptor was obtained from a man aged 18 to 30 who had recovered from COVID-19. The gene calls are TRBV5-6 and TRBJ2-7; TRBD2 matches at 8 bases. The sample taken for sequencing was PBMCs or T cells enriched from blood (not recorded which). CDR3 in DNA: TGTGCCAGCAGCTTGGCCCTTTCGGGCGGGAGGTACCACGAGCAGTACTTC. This gives the protein CASSLALSGGRYHEQYF.